These 2 T cell receptor beta chains came from one sample sequenced in a study of T cell changes during pregnancy in multiple sclerosis (dated 2019 in TCRdb). The library was produced with the immunoSEQ multiplex PCR assay. As stored in TCRdb, this immuneACCESS dataset retains in-frame rearrangements with V and J assigned. A fraction of the clones does not appear; measured against another copy, unresolved V genes explain less than half of the discrepancy, and the remainder lacks a known reason. The sample table lists around 40,000 clones, about 93% of them with a count of one. Of the sample, more than 0.6% falls within the top ten clones. The sample consisted of CD4+ T cells from peripheral blood mononuclear cells, taken in the third trimester of pregnancy. Source of these receptors: a female donor with multiple sclerosis, enrolled in a pregnancy study.

The rearrangement uses TRBV15 and TRBJ2-7, with a tentative D call TRBD1 (5 bases). This CDR3 spans 13 amino acids. Trimming left V 3 bases short and J 3 bases short, with 9 bases between. Germline V gene sequence: CDR1 LNHNV, CDR2 YYDKDF (reference sequence). The CDR3 bases are TGTGCCACCAGCAGCGGTCAGGGCTACGAGCAGTACTTC. It specifies CATSSGQGYEQYF.

The table lists this clone with a count of one. The chain couples TRBV18 to TRBJ2-3; TRBD2 aligns across 7 bases. With V trimmed by 1 base and J by 4 bases, 5 bases remained unmatched. The germline V gene encodes CDR1 KGHSH and CDR2 LQKENI. CDR3 size: 15 residues. The CDR3 coding sequence is TGTGCCAGCTCACCACTGGCGGGGGTTGCAGATACGCAGTATTTT. This sequence encodes CASSPLAGVADTQYF.